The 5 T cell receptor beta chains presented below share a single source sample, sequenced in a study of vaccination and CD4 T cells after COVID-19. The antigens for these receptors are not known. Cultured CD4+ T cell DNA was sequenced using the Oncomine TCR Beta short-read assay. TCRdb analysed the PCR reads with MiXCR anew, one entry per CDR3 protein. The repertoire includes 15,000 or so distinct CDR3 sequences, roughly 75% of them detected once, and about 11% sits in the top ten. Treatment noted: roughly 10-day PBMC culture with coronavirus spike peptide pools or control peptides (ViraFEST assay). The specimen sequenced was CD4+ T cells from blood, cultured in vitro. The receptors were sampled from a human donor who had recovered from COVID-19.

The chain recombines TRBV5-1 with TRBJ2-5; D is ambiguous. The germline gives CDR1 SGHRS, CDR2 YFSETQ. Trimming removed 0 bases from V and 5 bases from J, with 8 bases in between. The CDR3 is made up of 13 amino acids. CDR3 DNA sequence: TGCGCCAGCAGCTTGGCCTTGGGGGAGACCCAGTACTTC. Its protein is CASSLALGETQYF.

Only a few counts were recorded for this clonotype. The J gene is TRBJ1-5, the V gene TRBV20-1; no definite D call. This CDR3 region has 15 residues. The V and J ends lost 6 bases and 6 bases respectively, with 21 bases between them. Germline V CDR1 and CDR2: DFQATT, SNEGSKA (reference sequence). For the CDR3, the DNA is TGCAGTGCCTCGACACTTGATTCCGTCGGTCAGCCCCAGCATTTT. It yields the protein CSASTLDSVGQPQHF.

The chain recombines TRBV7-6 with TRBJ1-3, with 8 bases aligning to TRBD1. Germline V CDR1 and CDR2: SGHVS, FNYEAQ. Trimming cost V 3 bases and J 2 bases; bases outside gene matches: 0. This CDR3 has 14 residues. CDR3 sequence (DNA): TGTGCCAGCAGCTTGGGACAGGCTGGAAACACCATATATTTT. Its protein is CASSLGQAGNTIYF.

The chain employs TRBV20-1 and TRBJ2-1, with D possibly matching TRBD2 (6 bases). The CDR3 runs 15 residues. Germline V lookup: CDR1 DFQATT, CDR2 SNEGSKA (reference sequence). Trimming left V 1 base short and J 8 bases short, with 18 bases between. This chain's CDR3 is CSARVPGLRPDEQFF. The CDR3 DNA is TGCAGTGCTAGAGTGCCGGGACTCCGGCCCGATGAGCAGTTCTTC.

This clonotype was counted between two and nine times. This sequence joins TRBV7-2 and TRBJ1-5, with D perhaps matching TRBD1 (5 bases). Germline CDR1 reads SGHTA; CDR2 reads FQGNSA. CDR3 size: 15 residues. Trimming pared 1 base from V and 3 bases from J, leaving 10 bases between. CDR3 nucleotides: TGTGCCAGCAGCTTAGGACAGCTTAACAATCAGCCCCAGCATTTT. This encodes CASSLGQLNNQPQHF. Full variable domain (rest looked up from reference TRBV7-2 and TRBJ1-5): GAGVSQSPSNKVTEKGKDVELRCDPISGHTALYWYRQSLGQGLEFLIYFQGNSAPDKSGLPSDRFSAERTGGSVSTLTIQRTQQEDSAVYLCASSLGQLNNQPQHFGDGTRLSIL.